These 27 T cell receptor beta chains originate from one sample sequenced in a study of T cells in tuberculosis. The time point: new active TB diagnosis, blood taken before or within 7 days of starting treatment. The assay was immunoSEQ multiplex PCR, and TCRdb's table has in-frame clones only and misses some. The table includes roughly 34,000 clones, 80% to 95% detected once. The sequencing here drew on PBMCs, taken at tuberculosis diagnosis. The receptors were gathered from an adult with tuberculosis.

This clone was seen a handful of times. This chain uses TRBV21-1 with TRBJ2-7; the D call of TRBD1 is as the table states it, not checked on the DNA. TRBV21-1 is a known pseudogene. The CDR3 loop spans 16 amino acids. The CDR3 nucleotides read TGTGCCAGCAGCAAAGACGGGACAGGGCAACTGTACGAGCAGTACTTC. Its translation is CASSKDGTGQLYEQYF.

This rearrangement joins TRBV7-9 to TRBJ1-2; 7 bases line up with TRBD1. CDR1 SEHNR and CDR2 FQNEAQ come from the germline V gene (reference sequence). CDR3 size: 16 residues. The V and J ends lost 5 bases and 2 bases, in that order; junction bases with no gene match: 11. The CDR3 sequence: CASSEGGSGANYGYTF. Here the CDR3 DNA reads TGTGCCAGCAGCGAAGGGGGCTCGGGCGCGAACTATGGCTACACCTTC.

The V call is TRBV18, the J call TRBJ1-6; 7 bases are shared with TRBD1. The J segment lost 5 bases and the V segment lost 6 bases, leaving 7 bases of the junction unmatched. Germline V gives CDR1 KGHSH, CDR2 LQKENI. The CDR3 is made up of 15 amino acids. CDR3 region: CASSPTGQNNSPLHF. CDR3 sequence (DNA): TGTGCCAGCTCGCCGACGGGACAGAATAATTCACCCCTCCACTTT.

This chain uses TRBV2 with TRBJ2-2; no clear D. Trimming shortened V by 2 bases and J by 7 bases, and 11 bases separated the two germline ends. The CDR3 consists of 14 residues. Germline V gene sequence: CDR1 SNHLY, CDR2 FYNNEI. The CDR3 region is CASSESSLSGELFF. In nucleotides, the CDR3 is TGTGCCAGCAGTGAATCTTCTCTGAGCGGGGAGCTGTTTTTT.

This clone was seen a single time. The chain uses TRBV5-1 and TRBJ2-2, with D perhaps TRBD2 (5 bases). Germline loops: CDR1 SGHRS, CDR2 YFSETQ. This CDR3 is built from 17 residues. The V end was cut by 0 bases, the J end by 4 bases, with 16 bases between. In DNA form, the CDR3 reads TGCGCCAGCAGCTTGGCCAGAACGGTTGCGGGCACCGGGGAGCTGTTTTTT. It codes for CASSLARTVAGTGELFF.

This CDR3 reads CASSTADGNGYTF. The CDR3 DNA sequence: TGTGCCAGCAGCACCGCGGACGGGAATGGCTACACCTTC. The chain combines TRBV7-9 with TRBJ1-2; no firm D call. Trimming stripped 5 bases from V and 6 bases from J, with 13 bases between. This CDR3 is 13 amino acids long. Per the germline V gene, CDR1 is SEHNR and CDR2 is FQNEAQ (reference sequence).

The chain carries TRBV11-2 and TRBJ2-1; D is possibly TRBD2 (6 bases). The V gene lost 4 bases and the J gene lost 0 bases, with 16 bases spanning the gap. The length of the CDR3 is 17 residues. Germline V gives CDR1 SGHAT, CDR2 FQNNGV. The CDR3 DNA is TGTGCCAGCAGCTCGAAAGTCCGCGGGATCTCCTACAATGAGCAGTTCTTC. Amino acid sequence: CASSSKVRGISYNEQFF.

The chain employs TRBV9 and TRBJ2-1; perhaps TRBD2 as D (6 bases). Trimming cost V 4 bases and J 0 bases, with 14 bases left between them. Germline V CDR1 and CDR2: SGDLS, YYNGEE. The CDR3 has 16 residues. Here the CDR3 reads CASSPGGVNSYNEQFF. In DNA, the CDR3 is TGTGCCAGCAGCCCAGGAGGGGTAAACTCCTACAATGAGCAGTTCTTC.

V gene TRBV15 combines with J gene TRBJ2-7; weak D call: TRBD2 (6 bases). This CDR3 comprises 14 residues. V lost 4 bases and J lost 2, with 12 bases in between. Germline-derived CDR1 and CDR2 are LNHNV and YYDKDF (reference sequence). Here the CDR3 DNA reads TGTGCCACCAGCAACCGGTGGGGGGCCTACGAGCAGTACTTC. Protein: CATSNRWGAYEQYF.

CDR3 region: CASSLGFEGGEKLFF. The CDR3 DNA reads as TGCGCCAGCAGCTTGGGGTTCGAAGGGGGAGAAAAACTGTTTTTT. J is TRBJ1-4 and V is TRBV5-1; tentatively, D is TRBD1 (6 bases). V was shortened by 0 bases and J by 8 bases, with 14 bases between the two germline ends. From germline, CDR1 is SGHRS and CDR2 YFSETQ. This CDR3 comprises 15 residues.

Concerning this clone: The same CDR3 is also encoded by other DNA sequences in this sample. The CDR3 DNA follows: TGTGCCAGCAGCTTGGGAGTTAACACTGAAGCTTTCTTT. Its translation is CASSLGVNTEAFF. The chain uses TRBV11-3 and TRBJ1-1; unclear D gene. CDR1 is SGHNT and CDR2 is YENEEA in the germline V gene. The germline V and J ends were trimmed by 3 bases and 2 bases, with 7 bases remaining between them. This CDR3 has 13 residues.

The CDR3 nucleotides are TGTGCCAGCAGCCGAACGGCCAGGGGGCAGAATCAGCCCCAGCATTTT. Protein sequence: CASSRTARGQNQPQHF. The chain combines TRBV7-8 with TRBJ1-5; 8 bases line up with TRBD1. CDR1 and CDR2 from the germline V gene are SGHVS and FQNEAQ. Trimming at V came to 5 bases and at J to 4 bases, leaving 10 bases not matched to a gene. The CDR3 runs 16 residues.

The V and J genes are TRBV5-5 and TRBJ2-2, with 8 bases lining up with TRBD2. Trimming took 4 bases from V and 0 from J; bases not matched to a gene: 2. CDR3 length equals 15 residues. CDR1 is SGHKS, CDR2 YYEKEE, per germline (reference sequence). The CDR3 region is CASSPGGTNTGELFF. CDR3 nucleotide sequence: TGTGCCAGCAGCCCGGGGGGGACGAACACCGGGGAGCTGTTTTTT.

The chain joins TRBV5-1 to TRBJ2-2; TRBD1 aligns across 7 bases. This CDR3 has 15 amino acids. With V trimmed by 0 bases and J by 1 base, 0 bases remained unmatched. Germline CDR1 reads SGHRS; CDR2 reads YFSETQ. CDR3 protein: CASSLGTGNTGELFF. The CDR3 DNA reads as TGCGCCAGCAGCTTGGGGACAGGGAACACCGGGGAGCTGTTTTTT.

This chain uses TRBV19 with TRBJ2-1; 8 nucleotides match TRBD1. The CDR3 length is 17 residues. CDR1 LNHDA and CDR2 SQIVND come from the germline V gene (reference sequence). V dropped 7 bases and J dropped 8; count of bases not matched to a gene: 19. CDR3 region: CASTLSAWPGGMDEQFF. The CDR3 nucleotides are TGTGCCAGTACCCTATCAGCATGGCCAGGGGGCATGGATGAGCAGTTCTTC.

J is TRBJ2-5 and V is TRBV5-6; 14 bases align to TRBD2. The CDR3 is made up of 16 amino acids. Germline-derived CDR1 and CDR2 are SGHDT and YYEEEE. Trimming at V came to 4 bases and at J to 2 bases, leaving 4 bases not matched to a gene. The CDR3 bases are TGTGCCAGCAGCGGGACTAGCGGGGGCGATCAAGAGACCCAGTACTTC. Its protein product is CASSGTSGGDQETQYF.

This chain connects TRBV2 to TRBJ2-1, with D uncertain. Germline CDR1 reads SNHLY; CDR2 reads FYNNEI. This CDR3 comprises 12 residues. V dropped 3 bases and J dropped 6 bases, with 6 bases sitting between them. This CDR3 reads CASSDGGNEQFF. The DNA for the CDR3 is TGTGCCAGCAGTGACGGTGGCAATGAGCAGTTCTTC.

The CDR3 sequence is CASSSPSGRAPYEQYF. CDR3 bases: TGTGCCAGCAGTTCCCCTAGCGGGAGGGCCCCCTACGAGCAGTACTTC. This chain connects TRBV28 to TRBJ2-7; 12 bases are shared with TRBD2. The J segment lost 2 bases and the V segment lost 4 bases, leaving 6 bases of the junction unmatched. The germline V gene has CDR1 MDHEN and CDR2 SYDVKM. CDR3 length: 16 amino acids.

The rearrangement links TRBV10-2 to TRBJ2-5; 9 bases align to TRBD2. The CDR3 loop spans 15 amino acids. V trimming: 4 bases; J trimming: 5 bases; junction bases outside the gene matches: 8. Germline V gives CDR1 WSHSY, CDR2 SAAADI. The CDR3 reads CASSGRAGGRETQYF. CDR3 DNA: TGCGCCAGCAGTGGTCGCGCGGGGGGGCGGGAGACCCAGTACTTC.

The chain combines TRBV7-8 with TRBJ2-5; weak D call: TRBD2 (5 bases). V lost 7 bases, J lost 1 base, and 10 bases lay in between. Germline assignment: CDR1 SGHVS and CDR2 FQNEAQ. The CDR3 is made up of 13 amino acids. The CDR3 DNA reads TGTGCCAGCAACCGGGATACCCAAGAGACCCAGTACTTC. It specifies CASNRDTQETQYF.

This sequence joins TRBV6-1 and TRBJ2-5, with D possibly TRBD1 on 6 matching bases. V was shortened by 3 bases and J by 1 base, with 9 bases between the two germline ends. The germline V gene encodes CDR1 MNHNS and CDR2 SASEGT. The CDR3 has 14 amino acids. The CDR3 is CASSELTGQETQYF. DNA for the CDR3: TGTGCCAGCAGTGAGTTGACAGGCCAAGAGACCCAGTACTTC.

DNA of the CDR3: TGTGCCAGCACCGCCCCGGGAGCAGGGGAAAAACTGTTTTTT. Translating it yields CASTAPGAGEKLFF. This chain joins TRBV9 and TRBJ1-4; D may be TRBD1 (5 bases). With 6 bases removed from V and 8 bases from J, the gap between germline ends came to 17 bases. The germline V gene has CDR1 SGDLS and CDR2 YYNGEE. CDR3 length equals 14 residues.

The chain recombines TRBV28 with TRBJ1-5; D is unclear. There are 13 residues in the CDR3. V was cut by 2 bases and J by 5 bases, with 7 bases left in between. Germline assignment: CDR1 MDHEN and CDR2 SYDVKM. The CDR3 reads CASSLTRDQPQHF. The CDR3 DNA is TGTGCCAGCAGTTTAACCCGGGATCAGCCCCAGCATTTT.

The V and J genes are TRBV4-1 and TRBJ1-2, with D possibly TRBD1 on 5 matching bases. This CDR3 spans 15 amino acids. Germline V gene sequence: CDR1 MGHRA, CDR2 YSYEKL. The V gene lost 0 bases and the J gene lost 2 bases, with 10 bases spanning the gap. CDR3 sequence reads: CASSQEARQNYGYTF. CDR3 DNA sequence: TGCGCCAGCAGCCAAGAGGCCAGACAGAACTATGGCTACACCTTC.

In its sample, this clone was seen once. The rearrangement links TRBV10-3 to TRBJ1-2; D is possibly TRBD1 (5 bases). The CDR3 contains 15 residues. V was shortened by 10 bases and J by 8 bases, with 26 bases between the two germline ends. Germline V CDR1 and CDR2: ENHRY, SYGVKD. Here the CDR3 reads CATFGQDRPGRGYTF. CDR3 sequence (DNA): TGTGCCACCTTCGGCCAGGACCGGCCAGGGAGGGGCTACACCTTC.

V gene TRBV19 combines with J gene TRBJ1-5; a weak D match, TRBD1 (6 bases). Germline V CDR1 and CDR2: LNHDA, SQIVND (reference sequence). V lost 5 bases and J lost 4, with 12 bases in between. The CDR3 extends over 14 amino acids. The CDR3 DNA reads TGTGCCAGTAGTTTGGTGACAGGTAATCAGCCCCAGCATTTT. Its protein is CASSLVTGNQPQHF.

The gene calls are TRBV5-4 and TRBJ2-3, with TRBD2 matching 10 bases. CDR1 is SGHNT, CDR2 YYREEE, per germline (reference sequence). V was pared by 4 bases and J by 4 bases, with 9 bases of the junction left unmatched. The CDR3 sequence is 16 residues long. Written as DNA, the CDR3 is TGTGCCAGCAGCCGAGCGGGGGGGCCTTCCGCAGATACGCAGTATTTT. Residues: CASSRAGGPSADTQYF. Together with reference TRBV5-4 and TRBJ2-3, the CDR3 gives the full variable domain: ETGVTQSPTHLIKTRGQQVTLRCSSQSGHNTVSWYQQALGQGPQFIFQYYREEENGRGNFPPRFSGLQFPNYSSELNVNALELDDSALYLCASSRAGGPSADTQYFGPGTRLTVL.